These 20 T cell receptor beta chains originate from one sample sequenced in a study of Ad26.COV2.S vaccination and SARS-CoV-2 variants. Data came from immunoSEQ multiplex PCR; TCRdb stores just in-frame clones and leaves some out. The table has about 350,000 clones, roughly 90% seen once. Treatment reported: roughly 18 received Ad26.COV2.S at low or high dose, single or two shots; 5 received placebo; per-sample allocation not given. Sampling took place 63 days after the first vaccine or placebo injection. The sample was peripheral blood, taken in a trial of Ad26.COV2.S vaccine versus placebo. Receptor source: a person between 18 and 65 years old who received the Ad26.COV2.S COVID-19 vaccine or a placebo.

This sequence joins TRBV19 and TRBJ2-1, with 12 bases fitting TRBD2. This CDR3 is built from 15 residues. Germline V lookup: CDR1 LNHDA, CDR2 SQIVND (reference sequence). V lost 7 bases, J lost 9 bases, and 10 bases stayed unmatched. In DNA, the CDR3 is TGTGCCAGTATGGCCTCTAGCGGGAGGGCCACTGAGCAGTTCTTC. Amino acids: CASMASSGRATEQFF.

Points on this clone: The junction shows a germline mismatch at one end, possibly a read error. The chain carries TRBV11-3 and TRBJ2-5, with no clear D. The CDR3 has 13 amino acids. Germline loops: CDR1 SGHNT, CDR2 YENEEA. CDR3 loop: CASSLSPQETQYF. Written as DNA, the CDR3 is TGTGCCAGCAGCTTAAGCCCGCAAGAGACACAGTACTTC.

As to this clone: An end of the junction differs from the germline gene, which may be a read error. The V call is TRBV25-1, the J call TRBJ2-1; D ambiguous. This CDR3 is 13 amino acids long. Germline V gene data show CDR1 as MGHDK and CDR2 as SYGVNS. DNA for the CDR3: TGTGCCAGCAGCGAATCCCTCTTCTATGAGCAGTTCTTC. Translated: CASSESLFYEQFF.

The chain has TRBV5-1 and TRBJ2-3; TRBD1 aligns across 11 bases. With V trimmed by 4 bases and J by 4 bases, 11 bases remained unmatched. The germline gives CDR1 SGHRS, CDR2 YFSETQ. The CDR3 loop spans 17 amino acids. The CDR3 DNA sequence: TGCGCCAGCAGCCGAAATCCGGGACAGGGGGTGTCAGATACGCAGTATTTT. Protein sequence: CASSRNPGQGVSDTQYF. The whole variable domain, filled in from reference TRBV5-1 and TRBJ2-3, reads KAGVTQTPRYLIKTRGQQVTLSCSPISGHRSVSWYQQTPGQGLQFLFEYFSETQRNKGNFPGRFSGRQFSNSRSEMNVSTLELGDSALYLCASSRNPGQGVSDTQYFGPGTRLTVL.

This clone was observed a single time. This chain uses TRBV24-1 with TRBJ1-5; perhaps TRBD1 as D (5 bases). CDR1 KGHDR and CDR2 SFDVKD come from the germline V gene. The CDR3 extends over 15 amino acids. V gave up 4 bases and J gave up 0 bases, with 9 bases separating them. CDR3 DNA sequence: TGTGCCACCAGTGAGGGACGGGATAGCAATCAGCCCCAGCATTTT. Its translation is CATSEGRDSNQPQHF.

As DNA, the CDR3 is TGTGCCAGCTCCAACGGACGGATGTCTAACTATGGCTACACCTTC. Translating it yields CASSNGRMSNYGYTF. The chain has TRBV18 and TRBJ1-2; D uncertain. The CDR3 length is 15 residues. Germline assignment: CDR1 KGHSH and CDR2 LQKENI. Trimming cost V 6 bases and J 0 bases, with 14 bases left between them.

The rearrangement joins TRBV3-1 (or the pseudogene TRBV3-2) to TRBJ1-2; D possibly corresponds to TRBD1 (5 bases). Trimming took 3 bases from V and 3 from J, leaving 14 bases between them. The CDR3 runs 15 residues. Germline lookup yields CDR1 LGHDT and CDR2 YNNKEL (reference sequence). CDR3 sequence (DNA): TGTGCCAGCAGCCACCCCGGTAGGGGACACTATGGCTACACCTTC. Translation gives CASSHPGRGHYGYTF.

The chain uses TRBV12-3 or TRBV12-4 and TRBJ1-6, with unresolved D. This CDR3 is 13 amino acids long. The V end lost 2 bases, the J end lost 7 bases, and 6 bases lay between the germline ends. This chain's CDR3 is CASSLRLNSPLHF. The DNA of the CDR3 is TGTGCCAGCAGTTTAAGGTTAAATTCACCCCTCCACTTT.

The rearrangement uses TRBV11-1 and TRBJ1-2; D is unresolved. This CDR3 has 14 residues. Between the trimmed V and J ends, which lost 4 bases and 5 bases, there was a span of 14 bases. Germline CDR1 and CDR2: SGHAT and FQDESV (reference sequence). CDR3 amino acids: CASSSLTIEYGYTF. The DNA for the CDR3 is TGTGCCAGCAGCTCGCTGACAATAGAATATGGCTACACCTTC.

This clone was found once. V gene TRBV3-1 (or the pseudogene TRBV3-2) combines with J gene TRBJ1-1; D uncertain. The CDR3 consists of 12 residues. Trimming removed 1 base at V and 3 bases at J, with 3 bases between. Germline CDR1 LGHDT, CDR2 YNNKEL (reference sequence). The CDR3 DNA reads as TGTGCCAGCAGCCAAGTCGACACTGAAGCTTTCTTT. Its translation is CASSQVDTEAFF.

The chain links TRBV5-1 to TRBJ2-1; TRBD2 matches 10 bases. This CDR3 has 15 amino acids. Per the germline V gene, CDR1 is SGHRS and CDR2 is YFSETQ. J gave up 5 bases and V 0 bases, and 2 bases lay outside the gene matches. As DNA, the CDR3 is TGCGCCAGCAGCTTGGTTACTAGCGGGGACAATGAGCAGTTCTTC. It specifies CASSLVTSGDNEQFF.

V and J are TRBV11-2 and TRBJ1-2; D is possibly TRBD1 (5 bases). V was trimmed by 4 bases and J by 4 bases, leaving 13 bases between them. Germline loops: CDR1 SGHAT, CDR2 FQNNGV. This CDR3 is 14 amino acids long. CDR3 region: CASSSPRDLYGYTF. The DNA for the CDR3 is TGTGCCAGCAGCTCCCCTCGGGACCTCTATGGCTACACCTTC.

The V gene is TRBV30, the J gene TRBJ2-2; the D gene could be TRBD1 or TRBD2 (5 bases each). Germline V lookup: CDR1 GTSNPN, CDR2 SVGIG (reference sequence). V was shortened by 5 bases and J by 5 bases, with 15 bases between the two germline ends. The CDR3 is made up of 14 amino acids. The CDR3 region is CAWARGGKTGELFF. For the CDR3, the DNA is TGTGCCTGGGCGAGGGGTGGGAAAACCGGGGAGCTGTTTTTT.

The V and J genes are TRBV5-1 and TRBJ1-2; D might be TRBD1 (5 bases). Germline loops: CDR1 SGHRS, CDR2 YFSETQ. Trimming left V 3 bases short and J 3 bases short, with 9 bases between. The length of the CDR3 is 13 residues. The CDR3 region has the DNA TGCGCCAGCAGCTGGGGGGAGGACTATGGCTACACCTTC. Translation gives CASSWGEDYGYTF. The whole variable domain, filled in from reference TRBV5-1 and TRBJ1-2, reads KAGVTQTPRYLIKTRGQQVTLSCSPISGHRSVSWYQQTPGQGLQFLFEYFSETQRNKGNFPGRFSGRQFSNSRSEMNVSTLELGDSALYLCASSWGEDYGYTFGSGTRLTVV.

The rearrangement joins TRBV9 to TRBJ2-3; D is unclear. V lost 5 bases and J lost 3, with 16 bases in between. Germline CDR1 and CDR2: SGDLS and YYNGEE. CDR3 length equals 15 residues. CDR3 sequence: CASSRRQKPTDTQYF. Written as DNA, the CDR3 is TGTGCCAGCAGTCGTAGGCAGAAGCCTACAGATACGCAGTATTTT.

The chain is built from TRBV30 and TRBJ2-7; D is perhaps TRBD2 (5 bases). This CDR3 has 11 residues. The germline gives CDR1 GTSNPN, CDR2 SVGIG (reference sequence). V lost 3 bases to trimming and J lost 5 bases, with 8 bases between them. The CDR3: CAWSAGHEQYF. The CDR3 DNA is TGTGCCTGGAGCGCGGGCCACGAGCAGTACTTC.

The V call is TRBV9, the J call TRBJ2-3; the D call may be TRBD1 or TRBD2 (5 bases each). The CDR3 is 12 residues long. V lost 5 bases and J 7 bases, leaving 11 bases between the germline ends. The germline gives CDR1 SGDLS, CDR2 YYNGEE. The CDR3 sequence: CASSGGRNTQYF. In DNA, the CDR3 is TGTGCCAGCAGTGGGGGTCGAAATACGCAGTATTTT.

This rearrangement joins TRBV11-2 to TRBJ2-7; the match to TRBD1 covers 9 bases. With V trimmed by 5 bases and J by 6 bases, 14 bases remained unmatched. This CDR3 comprises 16 residues. The germline CDR1 and CDR2 sequences are SGHAT and FQNNGV. DNA for the CDR3: TGTGCCAGCAGCCCTAGCGGTTTGGGGACAGGGTTCGAGCAGTACTTC. Translating gives CASSPSGLGTGFEQYF.

This chain links TRBV5-1 with TRBJ2-3; 9 bases agree with TRBD1. After removal of 0 bases from V and 4 bases from J, the junction contained 6 bases not matched to a gene. Germline V lookup: CDR1 SGHRS, CDR2 YFSETQ. The CDR3 contains 16 residues. This chain's CDR3 is CASSLVGTGIPDTQYF. The CDR3, as DNA: TGCGCCAGCAGCTTGGTAGGGACAGGGATACCAGATACGCAGTATTTT.

The chain combines TRBV19 with TRBJ2-1, with D possibly matching TRBD2 (5 bases). The CDR3 runs to 11 residues. The ends were cut back, 5 bases at V and 6 bases at J, with 5 bases in the middle. CDR1 and CDR2 from the germline V gene are LNHDA and SQIVND (reference sequence). The CDR3 protein is CASSGSNEQFF. CDR3 sequence (DNA): TGTGCCAGTAGTGGGAGCAATGAGCAGTTCTTC.